This T cell receptor beta chain is drawn from a study of cytomegalovirus exposure and HLA in healthy donors. Points from the study as a whole: Some V segments, TRBV6-2 and TRBV6-3 among them, were indistinguishable and were therefore excluded. A later analysis appeared to link common viral pathogens to several of the most significant clusters. Per published reports, the classifier diagnosed cytomegalovirus status with high specificity and sensitivity. Another analysis was done later, and it associated approximately 17,000 TCR beta sequences with HLA alleles at 0.05 false discovery rate.

This PCR relied on a set of 60 Vbeta primers and 13 Jbeta primers. Measured with immunoSEQ multiplex PCR; TCRdb has only the in-frame clones, and not every one. This sample's clone table lists some 160,000 clones. The V segment lost 7 bases and the J segment 5 bases; nucleotides outside the gene matches: 3. The CDR3 runs 13 residues. Germline V lookup: CDR1 MNHEY, CDR2 SVGAGI. To note about this clone: Its antigen remains unidentified.

The source material was PBMCs. The receptor's source is a man younger than 40 in good health and CMV-seronegative. The chain has TRBV6-5 and TRBJ1-5, with TRBD1 matching over 9 bases. For the CDR3, the DNA is TGTGCCAGCAAAGGACAGGGGTATCAGCCCCAGCATTTT. Amino acid sequence: CASKGQGYQPQHF.